These 15 T cell receptor beta chains were all obtained from the same sample, sequenced in a study of cytomegalovirus exposure and HLA in healthy donors. The PCR was carried out with 60 Vbeta primers and 13 Jbeta primers. Repertoires were generated with immunoSEQ multiplex PCR, while TCRdb's copy carries only in-frame clones and drops some. The data show approximately 95,000 clones, 78% seen once. Sample: PBMCs. The receptors here all came from a woman in her thirties or forties in good health and CMV-seropositive.

V gene TRBV7-9 combines with J gene TRBJ1-1, with D possibly TRBD1 on 6 matching bases. The CDR3 has 15 amino acids. Germline CDR1 is SEHNR and CDR2 is FQNEAQ (reference sequence). V was pared by 2 bases and J by 0 bases, with 10 bases between. The CDR3: CASSLRGHLNTEAFF. As DNA, the CDR3 is TGTGCCAGCAGCTTAAGGGGACACTTGAACACTGAAGCTTTCTTT. Based on the CDR3 plus reference TRBV7-9 and TRBJ1-1, the full variable domain is DTGVSQNPRHKITKRGQNVTFRCDPISEHNRLYWYRQTLGQGPEFLTYFQNEAQLEKSRLLSDRFSAERPKGSFSTLEIQRTEQGDSAMYLCASSLRGHLNTEAFFGQGTRLTVV.

This rearrangement joins TRBV4-1 to TRBJ2-7; no reliable D call. The germline V gene has CDR1 MGHRA and CDR2 YSYEKL. The CDR3 is 13 amino acids. The V end lost 1 base, the J end lost 6 bases, and 10 bases lay between the germline ends. The CDR3 bases are TGCGCCAGCAGCCAAGTTGTAACAGCCGAGCAGTACTTC. As protein: CASSQVVTAEQYF.

V is TRBV7-9 and J is TRBJ2-3; D remains ambiguous. CDR3 length: 14 amino acids. CDR1 is SEHNR, CDR2 FQNEAQ, per germline (reference sequence). Between the trimmed V and J ends, which lost 4 bases and 2 bases, there was a span of 10 bases. Here the CDR3 DNA reads TGTGCCAGCAGCTATAACTTAGACACAGATACGCAGTATTTT. This encodes CASSYNLDTDTQYF.

The rearrangement uses TRBV12-5 and TRBJ2-6, with TRBD1 matching over 8 bases. The CDR3 length is 21 residues. Trimming at V came to 1 base and at J to 1 base, leaving 15 bases not matched to a gene. Germline CDR1 LGHNT, CDR2 FRNRAP. The DNA of the CDR3 is TGTGCTAGTGGTTTGGCAATCAGACCTACAGGGGGGAAATCTGGGGCCAACGTCCTGACTTTC. Amino acid sequence: CASGLAIRPTGGKSGANVLTF.

V usage is TRBV9 and J usage is TRBJ2-7, with a tentative D call TRBD2 (6 bases). V lost 3 bases and J 0 bases, leaving 13 bases between the germline ends. CDR3 size: 15 residues. From germline, CDR1 is SGDLS and CDR2 YYNGEE. The CDR3 region has the DNA TGTGCCAGCAGCGAGGGCGGGGCGAGCTCCTACGAGCAGTACTTC. It translates to CASSEGGASSYEQYF.

The chain links TRBV29-1 to TRBJ1-5; a possible D gene is TRBD1 (6 bases). Germline values: CDR1 SQVTM, CDR2 ANQGSEA. CDR3 size: 13 residues. Trimming took 7 bases from V and 2 from J, leaving 12 bases between them. The CDR3 nucleotides read TGCAGCGCAGTACAGGGTGGCAATCAGCCCCAGCATTTT. The encoded protein is CSAVQGGNQPQHF.

This clone was detected once. J is TRBJ2-3 and V is TRBV2; perhaps TRBD2 as D (6 bases). In germline, CDR1 is SNHLY, CDR2 FYNNEI. CDR3 length equals 15 residues. Trimming removed 7 bases from V and 3 bases from J, with 17 bases in between. CDR3 coding DNA: TGTGCCAGCAACGAGCGGGCCAAGGGTACAGATACGCAGTATTTT. Its protein is CASNERAKGTDTQYF.

This rearrangement joins TRBV7-3 to TRBJ2-2, with TRBD1 identical over 7 bases. CDR3 size: 15 residues. Germline-derived CDR1 and CDR2 are SGHTA and FQGTGA. J gave up 3 bases and V 5 bases, and 6 bases lay outside the gene matches. In DNA, the CDR3 is TGTGCCAGCAGCCCCGACAGGGCGGACACCGGGGAGCTGTTTTTT. Its protein is CASSPDRADTGELFF.

This clone was found once. V usage is TRBV20-1 and J usage is TRBJ2-5; the D gene is possibly TRBD1 (6 bases). The CDR3 sequence is 10 residues long. Per the germline V gene, CDR1 is DFQATT and CDR2 is SNEGSKA (reference sequence). Trimming stripped 7 bases from V and 5 bases from J, with 8 bases between. CDR3 sequence: CSGGQETQYF. DNA for the CDR3: TGCAGTGGGGGGCAGGAGACCCAGTACTTC.

The chain combines TRBV11-2 with TRBJ2-1; D remains unclear. V lost 5 bases, J lost 4 bases, and 12 bases lay in between. Germline V lookup: CDR1 SGHAT, CDR2 FQNNGV. This CDR3 has 14 residues. CDR3 DNA: TGTGCCAGCAGCGGGCAGGCCACGTACAATGAGCAGTTCTTC. This codes for CASSGQATYNEQFF.

This chain joins TRBV25-1 and TRBJ1-2; D remains unclear. Per germline, CDR1 MGHDK and CDR2 SYGVNS. V lost 8 bases, J lost 4 bases, and 11 bases lay in between. This CDR3 is built from 12 residues. The CDR3 bases are TGTGCCAGCTGGGAGCCGGGCTATGGCTACACCTTC. Translating it yields CASWEPGYGYTF.

This chain's CDR3 is CASSVEGVGTEAFF. In nucleotides, the CDR3 is TGTGCCAGCAGTGTAGAGGGGGTCGGCACTGAAGCTTTCTTT. This chain joins TRBV2 and TRBJ1-1, with D perhaps TRBD1 (6 bases). The CDR3 loop spans 14 amino acids. V dropped 4 bases and J dropped 4 bases, with 13 bases sitting between them. Germline CDR1 reads SNHLY; CDR2 reads FYNNEI.

The gene calls are TRBV5-1 and TRBJ2-1; TRBD2 matches 11 bases. This CDR3 spans 17 amino acids. The germline gives CDR1 SGHRS, CDR2 YFSETQ. Trimming took 4 bases from V and 0 from J; bases not matched to a gene: 6. The DNA of the CDR3 is TGCGCCAGCAGCGCCGGGACTAGCGGTCGCTCCTACAATGAGCAGTTCTTC. Translated, it gives CASSAGTSGRSYNEQFF.

V gene TRBV15 combines with J gene TRBJ1-2, with 8 bases aligning to TRBD1. The J segment lost 4 bases and the V segment lost 0 bases, leaving 4 bases of the junction unmatched. The length of the CDR3 is 15 residues. The germline V gene encodes CDR1 LNHNV and CDR2 YYDKDF (reference sequence). The CDR3, as DNA: TGTGCCACCAGCAGAGATGGACAGGGATTCTATGGCTACACCTTC. Its translation is CATSRDGQGFYGYTF. Using reference TRBV15 and TRBJ1-2 for the parts outside the CDR3, the full variable domain is DAMVIQNPRYQVTQFGKPVTLSCSQTLNHNVMYWYQQKSSQAPKLLFHYYDKDFNNEADTPDNFQSRRPNTSFCFLDIRSPGLGDTAMYLCATSRDGQGFYGYTFGSGTRLTVV.

V is TRBV6-5 and J is TRBJ2-1; 7 nucleotides match TRBD2. V was pared by 2 bases and J by 8 bases, with 9 bases of the junction left unmatched. Germline V CDR1 and CDR2: MNHEY, SVGAGI. The CDR3 covers 15 residues. The CDR3 spells CASSYRTGTIDEQFF. In nucleotides, the CDR3 is TGTGCCAGCAGTTACCGCACCGGGACTATCGATGAGCAGTTCTTC.